This is a list of T cell receptor beta chains from one sample in a study of control samples from healthy donors and cancer patients. The table came from immunoSEQ multiplex PCR; TCRdb's copy has only in-frame clones and leaves some out. The sample includes 150,000 to 200,000 clones, more than 90% of them seen just once. Source material: blood. The origin of the receptors is a young man in good health. Each CDR3 is given with its conserved first and last residue. Rows may omit the clone size; those that give it use once, few, many or a size class.

CASSSLETYNEQFF | TRBV5-1 | . | TRBJ2-1
CASSFGQTTEAFF | TRBV11-3 | few | TRBJ1-1
CASSVRSQVSYEQYF | TRBV11-2 | . | TRBJ2-7
CASSLGGGAYNEQFF | TRBV5-1 | . | TRBJ2-1
CASSFGRDSIQYF | TRBV7-2 | . | TRBJ2-4
CASSLGGAVQPQHF | TRBV28 | . | TRBJ1-5
CATSGRATGMNEQFF | TRBV6-6 | . | TRBJ2-1
CASSLPVGDSNQPQHF | TRBV11-3 | . | TRBJ1-5
CASSRKGFSSYNEQFF | TRBV6-2/TRBV6-3 | . | TRBJ2-1
CATKTGGYGYTF | TRBV28 | few | TRBJ1-2
CASSPTSGSYNEQFF | TRBV5-4 | . | TRBJ2-1
CSVESDNYGYTF | TRBV29-1 | few | TRBJ1-2
CASSLWGTDGYTF | TRBV7-6 | . | TRBJ1-2
CASSAGGVTNTEAFF | TRBV9 | . | TRBJ1-1
CATSRGRQGVYEKLFF | TRBV15 | . | TRBJ1-4
CASSSPAQYTYEQYF | TRBV7-2 | once | TRBJ2-7
CASKRGPGPDTQYF | TRBV6-5 | . | TRBJ2-3
CASSLGQLNQPQHF | TRBV5-6 | . | TRBJ1-5
CASSFPGARTYEQYF | TRBV7-8 | . | TRBJ2-7
CASSSFWGDEQFF | TRBV6-5 | . | TRBJ2-1
CASRGSGGRQETQYF | TRBV6-5 | . | TRBJ2-5
CASSDSATGADTQYF | TRBV6-4 | . | TRBJ2-3
CASLWDRAGANVLTF | TRBV2 | . | TRBJ2-6
CASSWDRPNEKLFF | TRBV5-5 | . | TRBJ1-4
CASSYSSYEQYF | TRBV6-2/TRBV6-3 | . | TRBJ2-7
CASSSGPWGDTEAFF | TRBV7-6 | once | TRBJ1-1
CASSFSGQLEAFF | TRBV7-2 | . | TRBJ1-1
CASTSGTGGTDTQYF | TRBV4-3 | once | TRBJ2-3
CASSQARGQGTYTF | TRBV4-2 | . | TRBJ1-2
CASSLAGGGLGNTIYF | TRBV5-4 | . | TRBJ1-3
CAWSGQGSTEAFF | TRBV30 | few | TRBJ1-1
CASSVELAGLRGGDTQYF | TRBV9 | . | TRBJ2-3
CASSVEGAGNTEAFF | TRBV9 | once | TRBJ1-1
CAWEPGQGNLGYTF | TRBV30 | . | TRBJ1-2
CASSKGFDNEQFF | TRBV7-2 | . | TRBJ2-1
CASSQDVGGNSPLHF | TRBV4-3 | . | TRBJ1-6
CASVGAETEAFF | TRBV12-3/TRBV12-4 | . | TRBJ1-1
CASGGLLANQPQHF | TRBV28 | few | TRBJ1-5
CASSLRTGGYGYTF | TRBV5-6 | . | TRBJ1-2
CASSFGGSGYTF | TRBV12-3/TRBV12-4 | . | TRBJ1-2
CASSFRTGTNYGYTF | TRBV27 | . | TRBJ1-2
CASSPSTEAFF | TRBV7-9 | . | TRBJ1-1
CASSQSRADTQYF | TRBV14 | once | TRBJ2-3
CASSLSRAWDTQYF | TRBV11-2 | . | TRBJ2-3
CASSPPPGQKIGLYNEQFF | TRBV5-1 | once | TRBJ2-1
CASSALLMNTEAFF | TRBV9 | . | TRBJ1-1
CASSITGTSGPLGDTQYF | TRBV11-2 | . | TRBJ2-3
CASSFQGGTGELFF | TRBV7-3 | . | TRBJ2-2
CASSLGQGSGYTF | TRBV12-3/TRBV12-4 | . | TRBJ1-2
CASSYVLAVDNEQFF | TRBV6-2/TRBV6-3 | . | TRBJ2-1
CASSLGLAGPYEQYF | TRBV7-3 | . | TRBJ2-7
CASSSQGASTEAFF | TRBV3-1/TRBV3-2 | . | TRBJ1-1
CASSLGETQYF | TRBV27 | . | TRBJ2-5